This record covers a single TCR beta chain. These data are taken from a study of blood T cell repertoires in COVID-19. Study-wide background: Material from acute and convalescent COVID-19 was sourced from the United States, Italy and Spain.

This table comes from immunoSEQ multiplex PCR, and its TCRdb copy is limited to in-frame clones, with some not included. The table lists around 13,000 clones, just over 85% of them singletons. The CDR3 sequence is 16 residues long. From germline, CDR1 is MDHEN and CDR2 SYDVKM. The V end lost 6 bases, the J end lost 4 bases, and 19 bases lay between the germline ends. This clonotype originated in a human donor in a cohort sampled during active COVID-19. The J gene is TRBJ2-4, the V gene TRBV28; tentative D call: TRBD1 (6 bases). The sequenced material came from peripheral blood. CDR3 nucleotides: TGTGCCAGCAGCAACTACACCGGACAGCGAAAAAACATTCAGTACTTC. Residues: CASSNYTGQRKNIQYF.